The rows below give T cell receptor beta chains drawn from one sample of a study of cytomegalovirus exposure and HLA in healthy donors. Assay used: immunoSEQ multiplex PCR; TCRdb lists only in-frame clones, some missing. The data hold roughly 100,000 clones, with 69% observed a single time. Sequencing input: PBMCs. The receptors here all came from a man aged 25 to 45 in good health and CMV-seronegative. Each CDR3 is given with its conserved first and last residue. The D gene is left open where the match is weak. Clone sizes are given selectively: once, few, many, or a class where the clone is expanded.

CDR3aa: CASSLAETSDEQFF; CDR3nt: TGTGCCAGCAGCTTAGCGGAAACTAGTGATGAGCAGTTCTTC; abundance: -; d_gene: -; v_gene: TRBV7-8; j_gene: TRBJ2-1
CDR3aa: CASSSTGITGELFF; CDR3nt: TGTGCTAGCAGCTCGACAGGCATCACCGGGGAGCTGTTTTTT; abundance: few; d_gene: -; v_gene: TRBV7-7; j_gene: TRBJ2-2
CDR3aa: CASSPFREGGAGQPQHF; CDR3nt: TGTGCCAGCTCACCCTTCCGTGAAGGGGGCGCAGGACAGCCCCAGCATTTT; abundance: few; d_gene: TRBD1; v_gene: TRBV18; j_gene: TRBJ1-5
CDR3aa: CASSLRGITEAFF; CDR3nt: TGTGCCAGCAGCTTAAGGGGGATTACTGAAGCTTTCTTT; abundance: -; d_gene: -; v_gene: TRBV11-3; j_gene: TRBJ1-1
CDR3aa: CASTLSIAGIYEQYF; CDR3nt: TGTGCCAGCACCCTCTCCATAGCGGGAATCTACGAGCAGTACTTC; abundance: -; d_gene: TRBD2; v_gene: TRBV28; j_gene: TRBJ2-7
CDR3aa: CASRRQGTNTEAFF; CDR3nt: TGTGCCAGCAGAAGACAGGGCACGAACACTGAAGCTTTCTTT; abundance: -; d_gene: TRBD1; v_gene: TRBV27; j_gene: TRBJ1-1
CDR3aa: CASSGRGAAREQYF; CDR3nt: TGTGCCAGCAGTGGTAGGGGCGCGGCTCGAGAGCAGTACTTC; abundance: -; d_gene: -; v_gene: TRBV28; j_gene: TRBJ2-7
CDR3aa: CASSPTAEDQPQHF; CDR3nt: TGTGCCAGCAGTCCCACGGCGGAAGATCAGCCCCAGCATTTT; abundance: -; d_gene: -; v_gene: TRBV28; j_gene: TRBJ1-5
CDR3aa: CASSLDGGRTSGSPLHF; CDR3nt: TGTGCCAGCAGCTTAGATGGGGGCCGTACATCTGGATCACCCCTCCACTTT; abundance: -; d_gene: -; v_gene: TRBV7-8; j_gene: TRBJ1-6
CDR3aa: CASSLVGGREQYF; CDR3nt: TGCGCCAGCAGCTTGGTCGGAGGCCGGGAGCAGTACTTC; abundance: -; d_gene: -; v_gene: TRBV5-1; j_gene: TRBJ2-7
CDR3aa: CASSLTGRNTEAFF; CDR3nt: TGTGCCAGCAGCTTGACAGGGAGGAACACTGAAGCTTTCTTT; abundance: -; d_gene: TRBD1; v_gene: TRBV7-8; j_gene: TRBJ1-1
CDR3aa: CASSFPRRAAGGPRSSYNEQFF; CDR3nt: TGTGCCAGCAGTTTTCCCCGCCGGGCTGCGGGAGGGCCTCGGAGCTCCTACAATGAGCAGTTCTTC; abundance: -; d_gene: TRBD2; v_gene: TRBV28; j_gene: TRBJ2-1
CDR3aa: CASTTGDQPQHF; CDR3nt: TGTGCCAGCACCACAGGGGATCAGCCCCAGCATTTT; abundance: -; d_gene: TRBD1; v_gene: TRBV7-9; j_gene: TRBJ1-5
CDR3aa: CASSLNSRGSSGNTIYF; CDR3nt: TGCGCCAGCAGCCTGAACTCGAGGGGGAGCTCTGGAAACACCATATATTTT; abundance: -; d_gene: -; v_gene: TRBV4-3; j_gene: TRBJ1-3
CDR3aa: CSVAGPGEQYF; CDR3nt: TGCAGCGTAGCTGGTCCCGGCGAGCAGTACTTC; abundance: once; d_gene: -; v_gene: TRBV29-1; j_gene: TRBJ2-7
CDR3aa: CAWSSGSWEKLFF; CDR3nt: TGTGCCTGGAGTTCGGGAAGTTGGGAAAAACTGTTTTTT; abundance: -; d_gene: -; v_gene: TRBV30; j_gene: TRBJ1-4
CDR3aa: CASSFRDFKYNEQFF; CDR3nt: TGTGCCAGCTCTTTCCGGGACTTCAAATACAATGAGCAGTTCTTC; abundance: -; d_gene: -; v_gene: TRBV5-4; j_gene: TRBJ2-1
CDR3aa: CASSPGTDSTDTQYF; CDR3nt: TGTGCCAGCAGCCCAGGGACAGATAGCACAGATACGCAGTATTTT; abundance: few; d_gene: TRBD1; v_gene: TRBV5-8; j_gene: TRBJ2-3
CDR3aa: CASSAGGNEKLFF; CDR3nt: TGCGCCAGCAGCGCGGGGGGAAATGAAAAACTGTTTTTT; abundance: -; d_gene: -; v_gene: TRBV5-1; j_gene: TRBJ1-4
CDR3aa: CASSHLAEYNEQFF; CDR3nt: TGTGCCAGTAGTCATCTAGCGGAGTACAATGAGCAGTTCTTC; abundance: -; d_gene: TRBD2; v_gene: TRBV19; j_gene: TRBJ2-1
CDR3aa: CASSLQQYSGDTGELFF; CDR3nt: TGCGCCAGCAGCCTACAGCAGTACTCAGGGGATACCGGGGAGCTGTTTTTT; abundance: -; d_gene: -; v_gene: TRBV4-3; j_gene: TRBJ2-2
CDR3aa: CSVMTGSDTQYF; CDR3nt: TGCAGCGTTATGACAGGGAGCGATACGCAGTATTTT; abundance: -; d_gene: TRBD1; v_gene: TRBV29-1; j_gene: TRBJ2-3
CDR3aa: CASSWGGGETQYF; CDR3nt: TGCGCCAGCAGCTGGGGGGGTGGAGAGACCCAGTACTTC; abundance: -; d_gene: TRBD2; v_gene: TRBV5-1; j_gene: TRBJ2-5
CDR3aa: CASSLGDRPFSNQPQHF; CDR3nt: TGCGCCAGCAGCTTGGGAGACAGGCCTTTTAGCAATCAGCCCCAGCATTTT; abundance: -; d_gene: -; v_gene: TRBV5-1; j_gene: TRBJ1-5
CDR3aa: CASSLSGSANEQFF; CDR3nt: TGTGCCAGCAGTCTTAGCGGGAGTGCCAATGAGCAGTTCTTC; abundance: -; d_gene: TRBD2; v_gene: TRBV7-3; j_gene: TRBJ2-1
CDR3aa: CASSPTPGLAGGGSYNEQFF; CDR3nt: TGTGCCAGCAGCCCCACCCCGGGACTAGCGGGAGGGGGGTCCTACAATGAGCAGTTCTTC; abundance: few; d_gene: TRBD2; v_gene: TRBV4-2; j_gene: TRBJ2-1
CDR3aa: CASSLPRRPTDTQYF; CDR3nt: TGTGCCAGCAGCCTTCCCCGGCGGCCTACAGATACGCAGTATTTT; abundance: -; d_gene: -; v_gene: TRBV7-8; j_gene: TRBJ2-3
CDR3aa: CASSSGFLYTGELFF; CDR3nt: TGTGCCAGCAGCTCAGGTTTTCTGTACACCGGGGAGCTGTTTTTT; abundance: -; d_gene: -; v_gene: TRBV6-6; j_gene: TRBJ2-2
CDR3aa: CASRPTRDRGEKLFF; CDR3nt: TGTGCCAGCAGGCCCACCCGGGACAGGGGCGAAAAACTGTTTTTT; abundance: -; d_gene: TRBD1; v_gene: TRBV6-1; j_gene: TRBJ1-4
CDR3aa: CASSPGGPQGEQFF; CDR3nt: TGTGCCAGCAGCCCGGGGGGACCCCAGGGTGAGCAGTTCTTC; abundance: -; d_gene: TRBD2; v_gene: TRBV5-4; j_gene: TRBJ2-1
CDR3aa: CAISEFSGTLRNEQFF; CDR3nt: TGTGCCATCAGTGAGTTCTCCGGGACTTTGCGAAATGAGCAGTTCTTC; abundance: -; d_gene: -; v_gene: TRBV10-3; j_gene: TRBJ2-1
CDR3aa: CASSEAYSHNEQFF; CDR3nt: TGTGCCAGCAGTGAAGCGTACAGTCACAATGAGCAGTTCTTC; abundance: -; d_gene: -; v_gene: TRBV2; j_gene: TRBJ2-1
CDR3aa: CASSSRASSGRATDTQYF; CDR3nt: TGTGCCAGCAGCTCTAGGGCCTCTAGCGGGAGGGCCACAGATACGCAGTATTTT; abundance: few; d_gene: TRBD2; v_gene: TRBV7-2; j_gene: TRBJ2-3
CDR3aa: CASSYSGGGTGELFF; CDR3nt: TGTGCCAGCAGTTACTCAGGGGGCGGTACCGGGGAGCTGTTTTTT; abundance: -; d_gene: TRBD1; v_gene: TRBV6-6; j_gene: TRBJ2-2
CDR3aa: CASSYGSTDTQYF; CDR3nt: TGTGCCAGCAGTTACGGGAGCACAGATACGCAGTATTTT; abundance: -; d_gene: -; v_gene: TRBV25-1; j_gene: TRBJ2-3
CDR3aa: CASSTRLAEAYTDTQYF; CDR3nt: TGTGCCAGTAGTACACGACTAGCGGAGGCTTACACAGATACGCAGTATTTT; abundance: -; d_gene: TRBD2; v_gene: TRBV19; j_gene: TRBJ2-3
CDR3aa: CASSYRREKHEQFF; CDR3nt: TGTGCCAGCAGTTACAGGCGGGAGAAGCATGAGCAGTTCTTC; abundance: -; d_gene: TRBD2; v_gene: TRBV6-5; j_gene: TRBJ2-1
CDR3aa: CASSMGTGVWTNYGYTF; CDR3nt: TGTGCCAGTAGTATGGGGACAGGGGTTTGGACTAACTATGGCTACACCTTC; abundance: -; d_gene: TRBD1; v_gene: TRBV19; j_gene: TRBJ1-2
CDR3aa: CASSFLPNEQFF; CDR3nt: TGTGCCAGCAGCTTTCTACCCAATGAGCAGTTCTTC; abundance: -; d_gene: -; v_gene: TRBV11-3; j_gene: TRBJ2-1
CDR3aa: CASSVESSGNTIYF; CDR3nt: TGTGCCAGCAGCGTAGAGAGCTCTGGAAACACCATATATTTT; abundance: -; d_gene: -; v_gene: TRBV9; j_gene: TRBJ1-3
CDR3aa: CASSRDRGEKLFF; CDR3nt: TGTGCCAGCAGCCGGGACAGAGGTGAAAAACTGTTTTTT; abundance: -; d_gene: TRBD1; v_gene: TRBV7-3; j_gene: TRBJ1-4
CDR3aa: CAISEAGARTEAFF; CDR3nt: TGTGCCATCAGTGAAGCGGGGGCGAGAACTGAAGCTTTCTTT; abundance: -; d_gene: -; v_gene: TRBV10-3; j_gene: TRBJ1-1
CDR3aa: CASSGGTSGQSSYNEQFF; CDR3nt: TGTGCCAGCAGCGGGGGGACTAGCGGGCAGAGCTCCTACAATGAGCAGTTCTTC; abundance: -; d_gene: TRBD2; v_gene: TRBV5-5; j_gene: TRBJ2-1
CDR3aa: CASSRGGAGTYEQYF; CDR3nt: TGCGCCAGCAGCCGAGGAGGGGCAGGGACGTACGAGCAGTACTTC; abundance: -; d_gene: -; v_gene: TRBV4-1; j_gene: TRBJ2-7
CDR3aa: CASSPLDGAKNTEAFF; CDR3nt: TGTGCCAGCAGCCCTCTTGATGGGGCCAAGAACACTGAAGCTTTCTTT; abundance: -; d_gene: -; v_gene: TRBV9; j_gene: TRBJ1-1
CDR3aa: CASSLYGTGSEQYF; CDR3nt: TGTGCCAGCAGTTTATACGGGACAGGGAGTGAGCAGTACTTC; abundance: -; d_gene: TRBD1; v_gene: TRBV28; j_gene: TRBJ2-7
CDR3aa: CASSQEGAGGTEQYF; CDR3nt: TGTGCCAGCAGCCAAGAAGGGGCGGGGGGGACCGAGCAGTACTTC; abundance: -; d_gene: TRBD2; v_gene: TRBV4-2; j_gene: TRBJ2-7
CDR3aa: CASSVAFQETQYF; CDR3nt: TGTGCCAGCAGCGTAGCCTTCCAAGAGACCCAGTACTTC; abundance: -; d_gene: -; v_gene: TRBV9; j_gene: TRBJ2-5
CDR3aa: CAWSVEQINYGYTF; CDR3nt: TGTGCCTGGAGTGTAGAACAGATCAACTATGGCTACACCTTC; abundance: few; d_gene: -; v_gene: TRBV30; j_gene: TRBJ1-2
CDR3aa: CASSVGDSDYNEQFF; CDR3nt: TGTGCCAGCAGCGTAGGAGATTCCGACTACAATGAGCAGTTCTTC; abundance: -; d_gene: -; v_gene: TRBV9; j_gene: TRBJ2-1
CDR3aa: CASRASTDTQYF; CDR3nt: TGTGCCAGCAGGGCTTCGACAGATACGCAGTATTTT; abundance: few; d_gene: -; v_gene: TRBV5-4; j_gene: TRBJ2-3
CDR3aa: CASSLGQGRVNEQFF; CDR3nt: TGTGCCAGCAGCCTAGGACAGGGTAGAGTCAATGAGCAGTTCTTC; abundance: -; d_gene: TRBD1; v_gene: TRBV7-3; j_gene: TRBJ2-1
CDR3aa: CASSLGGLNTEAFF; CDR3nt: TGTGCCAGCAGTCTGGGGGGATTGAACACTGAAGCTTTCTTT; abundance: few; d_gene: -; v_gene: TRBV28; j_gene: TRBJ1-1
CDR3aa: CASSPRGGNSLDEQFF; CDR3nt: TGTGCCAGCAGCCCGAGGGGGGGGAACTCTCTAGATGAGCAGTTCTTC; abundance: -; d_gene: -; v_gene: TRBV5-6; j_gene: TRBJ2-1